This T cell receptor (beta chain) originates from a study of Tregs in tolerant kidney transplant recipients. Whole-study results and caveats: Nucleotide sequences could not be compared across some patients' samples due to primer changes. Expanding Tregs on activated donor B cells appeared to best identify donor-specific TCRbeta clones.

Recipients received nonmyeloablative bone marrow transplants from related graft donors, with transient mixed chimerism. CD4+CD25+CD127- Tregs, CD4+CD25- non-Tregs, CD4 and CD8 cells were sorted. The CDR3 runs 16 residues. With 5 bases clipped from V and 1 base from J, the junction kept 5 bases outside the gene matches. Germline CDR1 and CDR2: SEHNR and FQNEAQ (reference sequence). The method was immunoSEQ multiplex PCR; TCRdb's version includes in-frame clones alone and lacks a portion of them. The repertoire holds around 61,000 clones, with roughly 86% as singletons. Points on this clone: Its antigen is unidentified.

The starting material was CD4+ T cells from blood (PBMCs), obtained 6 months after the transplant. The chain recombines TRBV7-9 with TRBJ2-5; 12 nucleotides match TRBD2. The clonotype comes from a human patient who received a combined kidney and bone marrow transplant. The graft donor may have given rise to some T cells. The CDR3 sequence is CASSITSGGPQETQYF. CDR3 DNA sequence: TGTGCCAGCAGCATCACTAGCGGGGGGCCCCAAGAGACCCAGTACTTC.